A selection of T cell receptor beta chains follows, all from one sample in a study of OX40 agonist ivuxolimab in advanced cancers. Profiling relied on immunoSEQ multiplex PCR, and the TCRdb table lists in-frame clones only, not all of them. The sample holds some 100,000 clones; approximately 90% are singletons and the top ten take approximately 2%. The specimen was CD4+ or CD8+ T cells sorted from blood, collected in a trial of the OX40 agonist ivuxolimab. The receptors derive from an adult with an advanced solid tumor such as melanoma, head and neck, liver or kidney cancer. Both conserved end residues are part of each CDR3. The order of the fields is J gene, V gene, CDR3 protein.

TRBJ2-5 | TRBV4-1 | CASSQDVTGMYQETQYF
TRBJ2-1 | TRBV6-1 | CASSFPVSSYNEQFF
TRBJ1-3 | TRBV29-1 | CSGADNSGNTIYF
TRBJ1-2 | TRBV7-8 | CASSLVGTNYGYTF
TRBJ1-3 | TRBV9 | CASSGQIGNTIYF
TRBJ2-3 | TRBV19 | CASRSRGVGTDTQYF
TRBJ2-7 | TRBV13 | CASSARVVSYEQYF
TRBJ1-5 | TRBV6-1 | CATTGGIDSNQPQHF
TRBJ2-1 | TRBV4-1 | CASSQEGQGRAEQFF
TRBJ2-1 | TRBV9 | CASSIGGTGAHEQFF
TRBJ2-1 | TRBV6-1 | CASIKAPSGRSDNEQFF
TRBJ2-1 | TRBV19 | CASSIRLAGASTYNEQFF
TRBJ2-2 | TRBV9 | CASSVQEVVTGELFF